This T cell receptor beta chain was recovered during a study of T cell repertoires in cytomegalovirus infection. The overall study: It can be stated that public TCR beta signatures indicated CMV infection as well as a matching HLA type. Study observations and caveats: There were HLA-C-restricted CMV-specific TCR beta clonotypes dominating the ex vivo response. Carriage of CMV together with the relevant HLA was identifiable through cumulative public TCR beta family frequency.

TCRdb re-derived calls from the reads in MiXCR, one entry per CDR3 protein. The profile covers more than 350,000 distinct CDR3 sequences, with approximately 31% appearing a single time and roughly an eighth taken by the ten largest. The CDR3 is 13 residues long. The ends were cut back, 3 bases at V and 5 bases at J, with 8 bases in the middle. Germline CDR1 reads LGHNA; CDR2 reads YSLEER. In its sample, this clonotype was seen a few times. What it recognizes is unknown. Input material: PBMCs. The chain is built from TRBV4-3 and TRBJ2-1; TRBD2 is a possible D gene (6 bases). The sequence derives from a human donor in good health (CMV status not recorded). Some clones in this sample may be carry-over from other donors' samples. This CDR3 is CASSQGLHNEQFF. The DNA of the CDR3 is TGCGCCAGCAGCCAGGGACTCCACAATGAGCAGTTCTTC.